The entry below describes one T cell receptor (beta chain). Its antigen is still unknown. These data originate in a study of blood T cells in healthy people across ages. A second PCR, run for roughly 7 to 11 cycles, used a sample-barcoded 5' primer plus a J-beta primer mix. Each single sample gave us at least 2.5 million CDR3-containing paired-end reads. TCRdb recomputed calls from the 5' RACE reads with MiXCR, one row per CDR3 protein. In the table there are 750,000 to 950,000 distinct CDR3 sequences, roughly 25% of which are singletons. Study results and limitations: Expanded clonotype shifts may have been confounded, as the donors had an unknown CMV status.

Trimming took 0 bases from V and 7 from J, leaving 12 bases between them. The CDR3 extends over 13 amino acids. CDR1 DFQATT and CDR2 SNEGSKA come from the germline V gene (reference sequence). Separately, the same data were catalogued under a study of T cells of mothers and their children.

The TCR was taken from a boy younger than 18 in good health. The chain couples TRBV20-1 to TRBJ1-2; D is uncertain. The sample consisted of blood. The CDR3 nucleotides are TGCAGTGCTAGAGAGTCGGGCGCAGGTGGCTACACCTTC. Its translation: CSARESGAGGYTF.